This T cell receptor (beta chain) was retrieved from a study of graft-versus-host responses after intestinal transplantation. Across the whole study: All recipients got anti-thymocyte globulin induction, then tacrolimus and steroids for 2 to 3 years. General study points: Allograft graft-versus-host to host-versus-graft clonal ratios ran high in patients with graft-donor T cell macrochimerism.

Data came from immunoSEQ multiplex PCR; TCRdb stores just in-frame clones and leaves some out. The repertoire holds about 88,000 clones, 91% seen once, with approximately 0.32% in the top ten. This CDR3 region has 17 residues. V dropped 3 bases and J dropped 0; count of bases not matched to a gene: 9. The germline CDR1 and CDR2 sequences are SGHDT and YYEEEE. In regard to this clone: Its antigen remains unidentified.

This rearrangement joins TRBV5-6 to TRBJ1-3, with 7 nucleotides matching TRBD1. The material sequenced was unstimulated CD4+ T cells sorted from spleen or lymph node cells, taken before transplant. The TCR originated in a human donor who was the organ donor for an intestinal transplant. The CDR3 reads CASSYLDRLYSGNTIYF. As DNA, the CDR3 is TGTGCCAGCAGCTACCTGGACAGGCTATACTCTGGAAACACCATATATTTT.